The rows below give T cell receptor beta chains drawn from one sample of a study of shared clonotypes between healthy human individuals. Assay: immunoSEQ multiplex PCR; the TCRdb copy retains only in-frame clones and omits some. This table has 850,000 to 1,200,000 clones, around 75% appearing once. Material: memory CD4+ T cells sorted from blood. The source of these receptors is a young man in good health. Both conserved end residues are part of each CDR3. The D gene is left open where the match is weak. Clone size appears in some rows only: once, few, many, or a class for an expanded clone.

J	D	size	V	DNA	CDR3
TRBJ1-2	TRBD1	NA	TRBV7-8	TGTGCCAGCAGCAAAGACAGGGCACGGGGCTACACCTTC	CASSKDRARGYTF
TRBJ1-6	TRBD1	NA	TRBV6-1	TGTGCCAGCAGTACACAGGGGACTCGATCACCCCTCCACTTT	CASSTQGTRSPLHF
TRBJ1-6	NA	NA	TRBV4-1	TGCGCCAGCAGCCAACTAGGTAGGCAGGGGAATTCACCCCTCCACTTT	CASSQLGRQGNSPLHF
TRBJ2-7	TRBD1	few	TRBV2	TGTGCCAGCAGGACATTACAGGGGGTGTGGGAGCAGTACTTC	CASRTLQGVWEQYF
TRBJ2-2	NA	NA	TRBV18	TGTGCCAGCTCACCGGACAGCCGGGCCGGGGAGCTGTTTTTT	CASSPDSRAGELFF
TRBJ2-3	NA	NA	TRBV30	TGTGCCTGGAGTTCAAGTGGGAGCACAGATACGCAGTATTTT	CAWSSSGSTDTQYF
TRBJ1-6	TRBD1	NA	TRBV6-1	TGTGCCAGCAGTGAAGGCCGGACAGGGAGTAGGAATTCACCCCTCCACTTT	CASSEGRTGSRNSPLHF
TRBJ2-3	NA	NA	TRBV2	TGTGCCAGCAGGATAGGCACAGATACGCAGTATTTT	CASRIGTDTQYF
TRBJ2-5	NA	few	TRBV7-9	TGTGCCAGCAGCCCTGGTAACAACCAAGAGACCCAGTACTTC	CASSPGNNQETQYF
TRBJ2-5	NA	NA	TRBV9	TGTGCCAGCAGCCGCTCGTTAGGAGACCGCCCAGAGACCCAGTACTTC	CASSRSLGDRPETQYF
TRBJ1-2	NA	few	TRBV30	TGTGCCTGGACTAACCTCTTAGGAACTGGCTACACCTTC	CAWTNLLGTGYTF
TRBJ1-6	NA	NA	TRBV9	TGTGCCAGCAGCGCCAATACAGCATTTTCACCCCTCCACTTT	CASSANTAFSPLHF
TRBJ2-7	NA	NA	TRBV19	TGTGCCAGTAGTATAGTTACAGGCCCGACCTACGAGCAGTACTTC	CASSIVTGPTYEQYF
TRBJ2-2	NA	NA	TRBV29-1	TGCAGCGCCCGGGGCCCTGCGAACACCGGGGAGCTGTTTTTT	CSARGPANTGELFF